The 20 T cell receptor beta chains presented below share a single source sample, sequenced in a study of blood T cell repertoires in COVID-19. Sequencing was performed with immunoSEQ multiplex PCR; in TCRdb, only in-frame clones are kept and a portion is missing. The repertoire holds about 70,000 clones, with 70% to 90% as singletons. The sequenced sample consisted of peripheral blood. Receptors were obtained from an older man with active COVID-19.

This chain joins TRBV12-3 or TRBV12-4 and TRBJ1-1; 9 nucleotides align to TRBD1. CDR3 length equals 12 residues. J lost 12 bases, V lost 5 bases, and 7 bases had no gene match. The CDR3 protein is CASSPRTGAPFF. As DNA, the CDR3 is TGTGCCAGCAGTCCCAGGACAGGGGCCCCTTTCTTT.

The CDR3, as DNA: TGTGCCAGCAGTTTACTGGGAGCGGGAGGCACCGGGGAGCTGTTTTTT. Protein: CASSLLGAGGTGELFF. This rearrangement joins TRBV28 to TRBJ2-2, with 9 nucleotides matching TRBD2. The CDR3 sequence is 16 residues long. From germline, CDR1 is MDHEN and CDR2 SYDVKM. The J segment lost 4 bases and the V segment lost 2 bases, leaving 5 bases of the junction unmatched.

The V and J genes are TRBV9 and TRBJ2-2, with D uncertain. The CDR3 is 14 amino acids. Germline V gene sequence: CDR1 SGDLS, CDR2 YYNGEE. With 4 bases removed from V and 6 bases from J, the gap between germline ends came to 13 bases. The CDR3 region has the DNA TGTGCCAGCAGCCAACCAGGTTTTGCCGGGGAGCTGTTTTTT. Its translation is CASSQPGFAGELFF.

The V gene is TRBV19, the J gene TRBJ1-1; the match to TRBD1 covers 7 bases. The length of the CDR3 is 17 residues. From germline, CDR1 is LNHDA and CDR2 SQIVND (reference sequence). V shed 1 base, J shed 4 bases, and the junction held 12 bases outside the gene matches. CDR3 in amino acids: CASSIGGATGWSTEAFF. The CDR3 DNA is TGTGCCAGTAGTATAGGGGGGGCGACAGGGTGGAGCACTGAAGCTTTCTTT. Supplemented by reference TRBV19 and TRBJ1-1, the full variable domain reads DGGITQSPKYLFRKEGQNVTLSCEQNLNHDAMYWYRQDPGQGLRLIYYSQIVNDFQKGDIAEGYSVSREKKESFPLTVTSAQKNPTAFYLCASSIGGATGWSTEAFFGQGTRLTVV.

V usage is TRBV3-1 (or the pseudogene TRBV3-2) and J usage is TRBJ2-7; tentative D call: TRBD2 (5 bases). The ends were cut back, 1 base at V and 4 bases at J, with 14 bases in the middle. CDR3 length equals 15 residues. CDR1 is LGHDT and CDR2 is YNNKEL in the germline V gene (reference sequence). The CDR3 spells CASSQGALAPYEQYF. Written as DNA, the CDR3 is TGTGCCAGCAGCCAAGGGGCTCTAGCCCCGTACGAGCAGTACTTC.

The V gene is TRBV7-3, the J gene TRBJ1-1, with 12 bases that match TRBD1. Germline CDR1 and CDR2: SGHTA and FQGTGA. The CDR3 spans 18 residues. The ends lost 1 base at V and 3 bases at J; junction bases unmatched: 9. The CDR3 here is CASSLIGTGGQGDTEAFF. The CDR3 nucleotides read TGTGCCAGCAGCTTAATCGGGACAGGGGGCCAGGGAGACACTGAAGCTTTCTTT.

A single count supports this clone. This sequence joins TRBV11-1 and TRBJ2-5; D perhaps matches TRBD2 (6 bases). This CDR3 comprises 15 residues. CDR1 is SGHAT and CDR2 is FQDESV in the germline V gene (reference sequence). Trimming removed 5 bases at V and 2 bases at J, with 15 bases between. CDR3 in amino acids: CASSPGGGRQETQYF. In DNA form, the CDR3 reads TGTGCCAGCAGCCCCGGGGGTGGTCGGCAAGAGACCCAGTACTTC.

This chain links TRBV5-4 with TRBJ2-1; TRBD2 matches at 10 bases. V trimming: 4 bases; J trimming: 5 bases; junction bases outside the gene matches: 9. The CDR3 extends over 16 amino acids. Germline assignment: CDR1 SGHNT and CDR2 YYREEE (reference sequence). The CDR3 sequence: CASSEGLATTNNEQFF. The CDR3 DNA reads TGTGCCAGCAGCGAGGGACTAGCGACAACCAACAATGAGCAGTTCTTC.

V gene TRBV19 combines with J gene TRBJ2-1; possibly TRBD1 for D (6 bases). The CDR3 is made up of 12 amino acids. In germline, CDR1 is LNHDA, CDR2 SQIVND (reference sequence). V gave up 10 bases and J gave up 0 bases, with 7 bases separating them. The CDR3 sequence is CATRGSYNEQFF. As DNA, the CDR3 is TGTGCCACCAGGGGCTCCTACAATGAGCAGTTCTTC.

The genes are TRBV29-1 and TRBJ2-7; 10 bases line up with TRBD1. CDR3 size: 13 residues. Looked up from germline, CDR1 is SQVTM and CDR2 is ANQGSEA. With 3 bases clipped from V and 7 bases from J, the junction kept 6 bases outside the gene matches. In nucleotides, the CDR3 is TGCAGCGTTGAGCGACAGGGGGCGGGGGAGCAGTACTTC. It encodes CSVERQGAGEQYF.

This chain links TRBV19 with TRBJ1-3; D uncertain. This CDR3 contains 11 residues. Germline loops: CDR1 LNHDA, CDR2 SQIVND (reference sequence). Deletions cut 9 bases from V and 2 bases from J, with 5 bases between. DNA for the CDR3: TGTGCCAGCAGGACTGGAAACACCATATATTTT. This gives the protein CASRTGNTIYF.

The chain is built from TRBV5-1 and TRBJ1-1; no definite D call. Deletions cut 2 bases from V and 1 base from J, with 12 bases between. Per germline, CDR1 SGHRS and CDR2 YFSETQ. The CDR3 is 15 amino acids. In DNA, the CDR3 is TGCGCCAGCAGCTTCAAGCGGGGTCGGAACACTGAAGCTTTCTTT. Translated, it gives CASSFKRGRNTEAFF.

The chain recombines TRBV5-4 with TRBJ2-1; 7 bases agree with TRBD2. J gave up 8 bases and V 6 bases, and 11 bases lay outside the gene matches. There are 14 residues in the CDR3. Germline V gene sequence: CDR1 SGHNT, CDR2 YYREEE (reference sequence). In nucleotides, the CDR3 is TGTGCCAGCACCCTGGGGGGGACGCGGGATGAGCAGTTCTTC. This encodes CASTLGGTRDEQFF.

This chain links TRBV11-2 with TRBJ2-3; TRBD2 is a possible D gene (6 bases). The CDR3 loop spans 13 amino acids. Per germline, CDR1 SGHAT and CDR2 FQNNGV. The germline V and J ends were trimmed by 1 base and 6 bases, with 8 bases remaining between them. CDR3 residues: CASSLGGEDTQYF. For the CDR3, the DNA is TGTGCCAGCAGCTTAGGGGGGGAGGATACGCAGTATTTT. The whole variable domain, filled in from reference TRBV11-2 and TRBJ2-3, reads EAGVAQSPRYKIIEKRQSVAFWCNPISGHATLYWYQQILGQGPKLLIQFQNNGVVDDSQLPKDRFSAERLKGVDSTLKIQPAKLEDSAVYLCASSLGGEDTQYFGPGTRLTVL.

The chain couples TRBV29-1 to TRBJ2-7, with D perhaps TRBD1 (6 bases). The CDR3 covers 12 residues. Trimming cost V 7 bases and J 3 bases, with 13 bases left between them. In germline, CDR1 is SQVTM, CDR2 ANQGSEA. The chain's CDR3 is CSARQGHYEQYF. The CDR3 region has the DNA TGCAGCGCTCGCCAGGGACACTACGAGCAGTACTTC.

The chain links TRBV18 to TRBJ1-5; D perhaps matches TRBD1 (6 bases). V lost 3 bases to trimming and J lost 0 bases, with 12 bases between them. Germline CDR1 and CDR2: KGHSH and LQKENI. This CDR3 spans 16 amino acids. CDR3 nucleotide sequence: TGTGCCAGCTCACCTCTCGGGACAACTAGCAATCAGCCCCAGCATTTT. Translation: CASSPLGTTSNQPQHF.

V is TRBV4-3 and J is TRBJ2-3; 9 nucleotides line up with TRBD1. V shed 5 bases, J shed 6 bases, and the junction held 9 bases outside the gene matches. CDR1 and CDR2 from the germline V gene are LGHNA and YSLEER. CDR3 size: 15 residues. Written as DNA, the CDR3 is TGCGCCAGCAGCGACCGGGACAGGGTGGCGGATACGCAGTATTTT. It yields the protein CASSDRDRVADTQYF.

The gene calls are TRBV3-1 (or the pseudogene TRBV3-2) and TRBJ2-7, with D possibly being TRBD2 (6 bases). The CDR3 loop spans 13 amino acids. Trimming took off 1 base at V and 9 bases at J, with 13 bases between the two ends. Germline V gene data show CDR1 as LGHDT and CDR2 as YNNKEL (reference sequence). The CDR3 DNA is TGTGCCAGCAGCCAAGGTCTCGGGGGAGGGCAGTACTTC. This encodes CASSQGLGGGQYF.

The chain joins TRBV5-4 to TRBJ1-1; D unclear. Germline assignment: CDR1 SGHNT and CDR2 YYREEE (reference sequence). Deletions cut 1 base from V and 1 base from J, with 11 bases between. The CDR3 sequence is 15 residues long. The CDR3 loop is CASSLRGSRNTEAFF. CDR3 DNA: TGTGCCAGCAGCTTGCGAGGCAGCAGGAACACTGAAGCTTTCTTT.

In this sample, this clone turned up once. V and J are TRBV4-2 and TRBJ2-6; D remains ambiguous. V lost 3 bases to trimming and J lost 0 bases, with 6 bases between them. CDR3 size: 15 residues. In germline, CDR1 is LGHNA, CDR2 YNFKEQ. DNA of the CDR3: TGTGCCAGCAGCCACCCCGGCTCTGGGGCCAACGTCCTGACTTTC. Translation: CASSHPGSGANVLTF.